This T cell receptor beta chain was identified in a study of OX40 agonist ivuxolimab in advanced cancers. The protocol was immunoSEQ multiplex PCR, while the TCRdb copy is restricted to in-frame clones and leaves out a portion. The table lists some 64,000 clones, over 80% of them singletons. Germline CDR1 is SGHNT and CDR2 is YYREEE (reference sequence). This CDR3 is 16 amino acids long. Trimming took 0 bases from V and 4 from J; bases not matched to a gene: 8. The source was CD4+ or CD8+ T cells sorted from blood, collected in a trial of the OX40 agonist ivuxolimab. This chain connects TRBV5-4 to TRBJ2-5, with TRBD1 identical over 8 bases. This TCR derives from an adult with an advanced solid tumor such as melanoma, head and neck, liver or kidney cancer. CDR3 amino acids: CASSLGLAGGIETQYF. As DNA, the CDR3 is TGTGCCAGCAGCTTGGGTCTCGCAGGGGGCATAGAGACCCAGTACTTC.